The present T cell receptor beta chain was sequenced within a study of blood T cell repertoires in COVID-19. The CDR3 extends over 13 amino acids. V dropped 8 bases and J dropped 7; count of bases not matched to a gene: 11. Germline V gene data show CDR1 as MNHEY and CDR2 as SVGAGI. Assay: immunoSEQ multiplex PCR; the TCRdb copy retains only in-frame clones and omits some. In the table there are some 220,000 clones, 75% to 90% of which are singletons. Participant reports of clinical history set cohort assignment. The source material was PBMCs or T cells enriched from blood (not recorded which). The rearrangement uses TRBV6-5 and TRBJ2-7; TRBD2 aligns across 7 bases. This TCR derives from a woman aged 18-29 years in a cohort exposed to, infected with or recovered from COVID-19 (not recorded which). The CDR3 protein is CASRMGGGVEQYF. The CDR3 DNA reads as TGTGCCAGCCGGATGGGTGGGGGGGTTGAGCAGTACTTC.